Shown below are 9 T cell receptor beta chains from a single sample sequenced in a study of blood T cell repertoires in COVID-19. Profiling relied on immunoSEQ multiplex PCR, and the TCRdb table lists in-frame clones only, not all of them. The data contain about 340,000 clones, 65% to 90% of them singletons. The specimen was PBMCs or T cells enriched from blood (not recorded which). The receptor set was obtained from a woman aged 40 to 49 with acute COVID-19.

The gene calls are TRBV7-2 and TRBJ1-2; D is undetermined. Trimming left V 5 bases short and J 5 bases short, with 27 bases between. The germline gives CDR1 SGHTA, CDR2 FQGNSA. This CDR3 has 18 residues. The CDR3 reads CASSNALHGVWSLYGYTF. CDR3 DNA: TGTGCCAGCAGCAACGCACTCCACGGGGTCTGGTCCCTTTATGGCTACACCTTC.

This clone was recorded once. V and J are TRBV28 and TRBJ2-5, with 13 bases fitting TRBD2. The CDR3 totals 20 residues. Germline V gene data show CDR1 as MDHEN and CDR2 as SYDVKM. The J segment lost 1 base and the V segment lost 5 bases, leaving 16 bases of the junction unmatched. The CDR3 DNA is TGTGCCAGCAGTGGACTAGCGGGAGTAATAATTCGGCAATCCCAAGAGACCCAGTACTTC. Translated: CASSGLAGVIIRQSQETQYF.

This clone came up a few times. The chain combines TRBV5-4 with TRBJ1-6; 9 bases align to TRBD1. Per germline, CDR1 SGHNT and CDR2 YYREEE (reference sequence). Unmatched junction bases numbered 6, after V lost 4 bases and J lost 7 bases. The CDR3 consists of 15 residues. CDR3: CASSGRQGDNSPLHF. In DNA, the CDR3 is TGTGCCAGCAGCGGAAGACAGGGGGACAATTCACCCCTCCACTTT.

The chain combines TRBV3-1 (or the pseudogene TRBV3-2) with TRBJ1-2; D unclear. This CDR3 spans 14 amino acids. Germline CDR1 reads LGHDT; CDR2 reads YNNKEL (reference sequence). The V end was cut by 4 bases, the J end by 6 bases, with 15 bases between. The CDR3 sequence: CASSPRDGFHGYTF. CDR3 in DNA: TGTGCCAGCAGCCCCCGGGATGGGTTCCATGGCTACACCTTC.

Concerning this clone: Other nucleotide sequences from this sample produce the same CDR3. This rearrangement joins TRBV6-2 or TRBV6-3 to TRBJ1-5; tentative D call: TRBD1 (5 bases). Germline CDR1 is MNHEY and CDR2 is SVGEGT. This CDR3 is 13 amino acids long. The ends were cut back, 5 bases at V and 4 bases at J, with 9 bases in the middle. DNA for the CDR3: TGTGCCAGCAGTCGGGGGGGGAATCAGCCCCAGCATTTT. Protein: CASSRGGNQPQHF.

The gene calls are TRBV21-1 and TRBJ2-7; no check of the table's D call, TRBD2, against the DNA was made. TRBV21-1 is deemed a pseudogene. The CDR3 contains 16 residues. CDR3 loop: CASSPRPLGRPYEQYF. DNA for the CDR3: TGTGCCAGCAGCCCCCGACCTCTAGGAAGACCCTACGAGCAGTACTTC.

The chain uses TRBV11-2 and TRBJ1-3; D not certain. The CDR3 covers 16 residues. Trimming took 5 bases from V and 2 from J, leaving 16 bases between them. Germline-derived CDR1 and CDR2 are SGHAT and FQNNGV. This CDR3 is CASSPVREIAGNTIYF. The CDR3 bases are TGTGCCAGCAGCCCCGTGCGGGAGATCGCTGGAAACACCATATATTTT.

The rearrangement uses TRBV7-8 and TRBJ2-3; D remains ambiguous. The germline V gene encodes CDR1 SGHVS and CDR2 FQNEAQ. The V and J ends lost 3 bases and 1 base respectively, with 8 bases between them. The CDR3 extends over 14 amino acids. The CDR3, as DNA: TGTGCCAGCAGCTTTTCCGCAGGCACAGATACGCAGTATTTT. Its translation: CASSFSAGTDTQYF.

The CDR3 DNA sequence: TGCGCCAGCAGCTTGGCCTCCGGTGAAAAACTGTTTTTT. Translating it yields CASSLASGEKLFF. The chain uses TRBV5-1 and TRBJ1-4; the D is unclear. The ends were cut back, 0 bases at V and 7 bases at J, with 7 bases in the middle. CDR1 and CDR2 (germline): SGHRS, YFSETQ. The CDR3 is 13 amino acids.